This entry lists 19 T cell receptor beta chains sequenced from one sample in a study of T cells in Graves' hyperthyroidism and ophthalmopathy. What was amplified from RNA transcripts were TCR beta CDR3 regions. The HTBI primer set was used in a first-round RT-PCR of the TCR CDR3. TCRdb re-called the multiplex PCR reads with MiXCR, one entry per CDR3 protein. Of about 500,000 distinct CDR3 sequences in the sample, approximately 15% were seen once. The sample comprised blood. The receptors were gathered from a woman aged 18 to 35 with Graves' hyperthyroidism.

There are a few counts of this clonotype. The rearrangement links TRBV6-1 to TRBJ2-7, with D perhaps TRBD1 (5 bases). Trimming took off 3 bases at V and 5 bases at J, with 5 bases between the two ends. The CDR3 runs to 11 residues. Per the germline V gene, CDR1 is MNHNS and CDR2 is SASEGT. The CDR3 sequence is CASSDRDEQYF. In DNA form, the CDR3 reads TGTGCCAGCAGTGACAGGGACGAGCAGTACTTC.

This clonotype has just a few counts. The J gene is TRBJ2-3, the V gene TRBV10-3; D possibly corresponds to TRBD2 (6 bases). The germline gives CDR1 ENHRY, CDR2 SYGVKD. This CDR3 spans 15 amino acids. Trimming took 10 bases from V and 1 from J, leaving 18 bases between them. CDR3 DNA sequence: TGTGCCACCCGGGACTCCCGGCGAGGCACAGATACGCAGTATTTT. This codes for CATRDSRRGTDTQYF.

The genes are TRBV6-1 and TRBJ1-2; 12 nucleotides align to TRBD1. The CDR3 consists of 15 residues. The germline V gene has CDR1 MNHNS and CDR2 SASEGT. Losses at the gene ends were 6 bases for V and 6 bases for J; bases not matched to a gene: 8. CDR3 DNA sequence: TGTGCCAGCAGCTTCACCGGGACAGGGGGCGATGGCTACACCTTC. Translated, it gives CASSFTGTGGDGYTF.

This chain links TRBV6-1 with TRBJ2-2; 9 bases fit TRBD2. From germline, CDR1 is MNHNS and CDR2 SASEGT. V lost 6 bases, J lost 7 bases, and 9 bases stayed unmatched. This CDR3 has 15 amino acids. The CDR3 is CASSQGLAQSGELFF. CDR3 DNA: TGTGCCAGCAGCCAAGGACTAGCGCAAAGCGGGGAGCTGTTTTTT.

With regard to this clonotype: This may be a read error: a much more frequent sequence differs by one nucleotide. This sequence joins TRBV28 and TRBJ1-2; 7 positions match TRBD1. This CDR3 comprises 16 residues. Looked up from germline, CDR1 is MDHEN and CDR2 is SYDVKM. The CDR3 here is CAGSHPYRGSEYGYTF. The CDR3, as DNA: TGTGCCGGCAGTCATCCCTACAGGGGCTCGGAATATGGCTACACCTTC.

This clonotype was counted at least ten times. The V and J genes are TRBV20-1 and TRBJ2-1; 11 nucleotides agree with TRBD2. The CDR3 spans 15 residues. The V segment lost 7 bases and the J segment 3 bases; nucleotides outside the gene matches: 8. Germline values: CDR1 DFQATT, CDR2 SNEGSKA (reference sequence). DNA of the CDR3: TGCAGTGGGACGGGACTAGCGGAATTCTACAATGAGCAGTTCTTC. Its protein product is CSGTGLAEFYNEQFF.

This clonotype was recorded at least ten times. The rearrangement joins TRBV2 to TRBJ1-2; D is possibly TRBD1 (5 bases). This CDR3 is 12 amino acids long. Germline loops: CDR1 SNHLY, CDR2 FYNNEI. CDR3 loop: CGRERGKNGYTF. In DNA form, the CDR3 reads TGTGGAAGAGAGAGGGGAAAGAATGGCTACACCTTC.

This clonotype showed up many times. The chain uses TRBV28 and TRBJ2-5; D is possibly TRBD1 (6 bases). With 2 bases removed from V and 2 bases from J, the gap between germline ends came to 27 bases. CDR3 size: 20 residues. CDR1 is MDHEN and CDR2 is SYDVKM in the germline V gene. The CDR3 sequence: CASSLPLPQQGRSEQETQYF. The CDR3 bases are TGTGCCAGCAGTTTACCCCTCCCTCAACAGGGACGCTCGGAGCAAGAGACCCAGTACTTC.

This chain connects TRBV4-2 to TRBJ2-3; TRBD2 matches 11 bases. CDR3 length equals 17 residues. CDR1 and CDR2 from the germline V gene are LGHNA and YNFKEQ. The V segment lost 4 bases and the J segment 3 bases; nucleotides outside the gene matches: 9. This CDR3 is CASSLSGGAGGTDTQYF. The CDR3 DNA reads TGTGCCAGCAGCCTTAGCGGGGGGGCCGGGGGAACAGATACGCAGTATTTT.

This clonotype came up many times. The J gene is TRBJ1-1, the V gene TRBV6-1, with D uncertain. V lost 1 base and J lost 3, with 12 bases in between. The CDR3 is made up of 15 amino acids. Germline values: CDR1 MNHNS, CDR2 SASEGT. CDR3 region: CASSEGAFWDTEAFF. The CDR3 DNA follows: TGTGCCAGCAGTGAAGGCGCCTTCTGGGACACTGAAGCTTTCTTT.

The V gene is TRBV28, the J gene TRBJ1-4; perhaps TRBD1 as D (6 bases). Germline V gene sequence: CDR1 MDHEN, CDR2 SYDVKM. V shed 8 bases and J shed 5 bases, with 15 bases lying between them. The CDR3 is made up of 14 amino acids. The CDR3 reads CASWPGALNEKLFF. CDR3 DNA: TGTGCCAGCTGGCCGGGGGCCCTGAATGAAAAACTGTTTTTT. The full variable domain, in which reference TRBV28 and TRBJ1-4 provide the parts outside the CDR3, is DVKVTQSSRYLVKRTGEKVFLECVQDMDHENMFWYRQDPGLGLRLIYFSYDVKMKEKGDIPEGYSVSREKKERFSLILESASTNQTSMYLCASWPGALNEKLFFGSGTQLSVL.

At least ten counts were recorded for this clonotype. The chain recombines TRBV6-1 with TRBJ1-4; possibly TRBD1 for D (6 bases). CDR1 is MNHNS and CDR2 is SASEGT in the germline V gene. This CDR3 region has 16 residues. With 10 bases removed from V and 8 bases from J, the gap between germline ends came to 26 bases. The CDR3 nucleotides read TGTGCCACGGCTCCAAGGGGGGTCGGTCTAGGCGAAAAACTGTTTTTT. Amino acid sequence: CATAPRGVGLGEKLFF.

The chain links TRBV6-1 to TRBJ2-6; maybe TRBD1 (5 bases). CDR3 length equals 17 residues. Trimming took off 5 bases at V and 0 bases at J, with 14 bases between the two ends. From germline, CDR1 is MNHNS and CDR2 SASEGT. The CDR3 spells CASSFRQLVSGANVLTF. CDR3 nucleotide sequence: TGTGCCAGCAGTTTCAGACAGCTCGTCTCTGGGGCCAACGTCCTGACTTTC.

This clonotype was observed once. This may arise from a read error, as a much more abundant clone is one base away. The rearrangement links TRBV20-1 to TRBJ1-2, with D perhaps matching TRBD1 (6 bases). CDR1 and CDR2 from the germline V gene are DFQATT and SNEGSKA (reference sequence). The CDR3 has 12 amino acids. The CDR3 loop reads CSAHTGMDGYSF. CDR3 DNA: TGCAGTGCCCACACAGGGATGGATGGCTACAGCTTC.

This clonotype was counted between two and nine times. The chain uses TRBV5-1 and TRBJ1-4; D ambiguous. The CDR3 is 14 residues long. Germline V gene sequence: CDR1 SGHRS, CDR2 YFSETQ. Trimming took 2 bases from V and 7 from J, leaving 12 bases between them. The DNA of the CDR3 is TGCGCCAGCAGCTTCTCCAGCAATACTGAAAAACTGTTTTTT. It translates to CASSFSSNTEKLFF.

There are a few counts of this clonotype. The chain is built from TRBV20-1 and TRBJ2-1; 10 bases are shared with TRBD2. The CDR3 runs 15 residues. V was clipped by 6 bases and J by 4 bases; unmatched bases: 9. Germline V gives CDR1 DFQATT, CDR2 SNEGSKA (reference sequence). The CDR3 DNA sequence: TGCAGTGCCACCCTTAGCGGGGGGCGGTACAATGAGCAGTTCTTC. Its protein is CSATLSGGRYNEQFF.

Many counts were recorded for this clonotype. The chain employs TRBV27 and TRBJ1-2; the D is unclear. V lost 2 bases and J 1 base, leaving 14 bases between the germline ends. Germline V gene data show CDR1 as MNHEY and CDR2 as SMNVEV (reference sequence). The CDR3 length is 16 residues. CDR3 region: CASSLRWTALNYGYTF. CDR3 nucleotide sequence: TGTGCCAGCAGTTTAAGGTGGACGGCCCTTAACTATGGCTACACCTTC.

This clonotype was seen many times. The V gene is TRBV6-2 or TRBV6-3, the J gene TRBJ1-5; the D gene is possibly TRBD1 (5 bases). CDR1 and CDR2 from the germline V gene are MNHEY and SVGEGT. Trimming left V 5 bases short and J 7 bases short, with 15 bases between. The length of the CDR3 is 14 residues. The CDR3 protein is CASSGAGEGQPQHF. The CDR3 DNA sequence: TGTGCCAGCAGTGGGGCGGGGGAAGGACAGCCCCAGCATTTT.

The CDR3 protein is CASSHGTSGGANEQYF. The CDR3 DNA is TGTGCCAGCAGCCACGGGACTAGCGGGGGGGCAAACGAGCAGTACTTC. The rearrangement links TRBV9 to TRBJ2-7; 16 bases line up with TRBD2. CDR3 length: 16 residues. V lost 4 bases to trimming and J lost 5 bases; unmatched junction nucleotides: 6. The V gene's germline CDR1 is SGDLS and CDR2 YYNGEE.